This record covers a single TCR beta chain. Its antigen is as yet unknown. Germline values: CDR1 MDHEN, CDR2 SYDVKM. Trimming took off 6 bases at V and 9 bases at J, with 16 bases between the two ends. The CDR3 runs 13 residues. TCRbeta libraries were built with three rounds of nested PCR, modified from ARM-PCR. TCRdb processed the multiplex PCR reads anew with MiXCR; each CDR3 protein has one entry. This table holds about 79,000 distinct CDR3 sequences, approximately 77% found once. This sample was included in a study of tumor and adjacent non-tumor tissue in lung cancer. General study points: In normal lung, the top 100 clones were significantly more dominant than in tumor.

RNA was extracted from bulk tissue without any cell sorting. This receptor was taken from a woman aged 40-49 years with non-small cell lung cancer. The chain joins TRBV28 to TRBJ2-3; D call uncertain. Sequenced material: lung tumor tissue. In DNA form, the CDR3 reads TGTGCCAGCAGCACGACGCTTCACGAAACGCAGTATTTT. This codes for CASSTTLHETQYF.